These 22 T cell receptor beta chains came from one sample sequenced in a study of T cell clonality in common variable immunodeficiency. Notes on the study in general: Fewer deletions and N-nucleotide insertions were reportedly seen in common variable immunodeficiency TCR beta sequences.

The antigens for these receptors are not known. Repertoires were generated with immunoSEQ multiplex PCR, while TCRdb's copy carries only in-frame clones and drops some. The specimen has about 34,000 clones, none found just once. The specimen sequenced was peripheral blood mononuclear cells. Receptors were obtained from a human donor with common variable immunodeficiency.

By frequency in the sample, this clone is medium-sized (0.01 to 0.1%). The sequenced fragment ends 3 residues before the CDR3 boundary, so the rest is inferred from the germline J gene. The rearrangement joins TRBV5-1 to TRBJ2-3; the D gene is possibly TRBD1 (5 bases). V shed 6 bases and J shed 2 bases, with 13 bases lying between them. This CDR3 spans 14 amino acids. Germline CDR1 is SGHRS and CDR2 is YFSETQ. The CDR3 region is CASTIDSSTDTQYF. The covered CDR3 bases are TGCGCCAGCACTATCGACAGCTCCACAGATACG. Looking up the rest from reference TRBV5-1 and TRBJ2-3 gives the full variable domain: KAGVTQTPRYLIKTRGQQVTLSCSPISGHRSVSWYQQTPGQGLQFLFEYFSETQRNKGNFPGRFSGRQFSNSRSEMNVSTLELGDSALYLCASTIDSSTDTQYFGPGTRLTVL.

CDR3 bases read: TGTGCCACCCAGGGGACCTTCACACCGGGCGAGGCTGAA. It specifies CATQGTFTPGEAE. Given in full, the CDR3 is CATQGTFTPGEAEAFF. This rearrangement joins TRBV19 to TRBJ1-1, with D possibly being TRBD1 (6 bases). The read finishes 3 residues shy of the CDR3 end, and the germline J gene is used to complete it. Trimming cost V 10 bases and J 6 bases, with 27 bases left between them. The germline V gene encodes CDR1 LNHDA and CDR2 SQIVND (reference sequence). The CDR3 runs to 16 residues.

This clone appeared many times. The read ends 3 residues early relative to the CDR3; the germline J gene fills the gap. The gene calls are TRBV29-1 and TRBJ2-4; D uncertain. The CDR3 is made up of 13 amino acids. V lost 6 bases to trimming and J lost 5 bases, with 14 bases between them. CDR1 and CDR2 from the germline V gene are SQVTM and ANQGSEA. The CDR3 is CSVLLSPENIQYF. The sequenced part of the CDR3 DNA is TGCAGCGTCCTGTTGAGTCCGGAAAACATT.

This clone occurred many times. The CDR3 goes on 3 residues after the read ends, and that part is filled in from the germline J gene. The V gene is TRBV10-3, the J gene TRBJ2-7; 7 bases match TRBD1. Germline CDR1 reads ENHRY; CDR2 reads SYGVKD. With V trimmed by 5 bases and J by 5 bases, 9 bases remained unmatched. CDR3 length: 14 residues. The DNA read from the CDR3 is TGTGCCATCAGTAACAACAGGGGAGACCACGAG. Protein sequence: CAISNNRGDHE. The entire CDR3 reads CAISNNRGDHEQYF.

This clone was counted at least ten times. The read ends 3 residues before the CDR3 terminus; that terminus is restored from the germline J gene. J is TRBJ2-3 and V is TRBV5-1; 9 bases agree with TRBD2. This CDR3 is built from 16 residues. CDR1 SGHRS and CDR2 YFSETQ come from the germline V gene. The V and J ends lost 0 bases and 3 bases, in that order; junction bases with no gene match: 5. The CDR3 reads CASSLDSSGRTDTQYF. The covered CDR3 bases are TGCGCCAGCAGCTTGGATAGTAGCGGGAGAACAGATACG.

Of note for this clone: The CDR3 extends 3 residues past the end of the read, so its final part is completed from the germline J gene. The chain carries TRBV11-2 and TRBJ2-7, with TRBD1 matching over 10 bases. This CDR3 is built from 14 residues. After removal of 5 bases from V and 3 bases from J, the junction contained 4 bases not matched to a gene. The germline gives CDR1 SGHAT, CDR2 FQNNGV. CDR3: CASSHGTGVYEQYF. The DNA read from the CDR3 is TGTGCCAGCAGCCATGGGACAGGGGTCTACGAG.

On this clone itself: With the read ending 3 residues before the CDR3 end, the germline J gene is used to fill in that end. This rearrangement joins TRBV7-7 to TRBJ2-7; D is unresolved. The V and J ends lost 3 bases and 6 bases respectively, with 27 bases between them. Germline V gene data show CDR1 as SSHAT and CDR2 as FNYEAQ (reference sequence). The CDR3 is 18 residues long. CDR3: CASSFNSFIPRRPGEQYF. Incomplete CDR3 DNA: TGTGCCAGCAGCTTCAACAGTTTTATCCCCAGACGACCAGGCGAG.

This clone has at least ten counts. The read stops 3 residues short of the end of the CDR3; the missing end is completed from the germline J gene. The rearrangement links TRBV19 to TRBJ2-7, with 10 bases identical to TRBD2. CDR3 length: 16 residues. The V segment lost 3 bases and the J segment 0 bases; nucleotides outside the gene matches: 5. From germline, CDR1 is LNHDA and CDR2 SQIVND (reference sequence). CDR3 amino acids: CASSMSAGGSSYEQYF. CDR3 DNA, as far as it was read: TGTGCCAGTAGTATGTCAGCGGGAGGGAGCTCCTACGAG.

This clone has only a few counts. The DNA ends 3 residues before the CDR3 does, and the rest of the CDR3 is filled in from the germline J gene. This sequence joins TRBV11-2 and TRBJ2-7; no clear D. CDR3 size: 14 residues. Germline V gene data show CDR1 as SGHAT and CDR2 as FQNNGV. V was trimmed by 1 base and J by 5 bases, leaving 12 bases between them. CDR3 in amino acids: CASSLVGLSDEQYF. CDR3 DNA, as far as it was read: TGTGCCAGCAGCTTAGTAGGGTTATCCGACGAG.

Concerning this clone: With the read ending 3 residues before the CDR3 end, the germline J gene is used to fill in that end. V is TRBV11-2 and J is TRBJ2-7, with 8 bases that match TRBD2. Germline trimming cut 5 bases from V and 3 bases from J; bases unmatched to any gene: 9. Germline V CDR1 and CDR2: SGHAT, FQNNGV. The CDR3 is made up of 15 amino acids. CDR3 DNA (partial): TGTGCCAGCAGCCCTTTTAGCGGGGCAGACTACGAG. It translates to CASSPFSGADYE. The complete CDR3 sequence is CASSPFSGADYEQYF.

The CDR3 reads CAWNQGGNYGYTF. The covered CDR3 bases are TGTGCCTGGAACCAGGGGGGTAACTATGGC. The chain couples TRBV30 to TRBJ1-2; 7 bases are a match to TRBD1. The read finishes 3 residues shy of the CDR3 end, and the germline J gene is used to complete it. Trimming at V came to 4 bases and at J to 1 base, leaving 3 bases not matched to a gene. Per the germline V gene, CDR1 is GTSNPN and CDR2 is SVGIG (reference sequence). The CDR3 contains 13 residues. The full variable domain, in which reference TRBV30 and TRBJ1-2 provide the parts outside the CDR3, is SQTIHQWPATLVQPVGSPLSLECTVEGTSNPNLYWYRQAAGRGLQLLFYSVGIGQISSEVPQNLSASRPQDRQFILSSKKLLLSDSGFYLCAWNQGGNYGYTFGSGTRLTVV.

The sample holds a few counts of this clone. Partial CDR3 DNA: TGCGCCAGCAGCCTTCGGGCGGGGGGCTACGAG. Its protein is CASSLRAGGYE. The CDR3 reads in full as CASSLRAGGYEQYF. The V gene is TRBV5-1, the J gene TRBJ2-7, with 8 nucleotides matching TRBD2. The read finishes 3 residues shy of the CDR3 end, and the germline J gene is used to complete it. V lost 4 bases and J lost 3; bases outside the gene matches: 6. The CDR3 has 14 amino acids. Looked up from germline, CDR1 is SGHRS and CDR2 is YFSETQ.

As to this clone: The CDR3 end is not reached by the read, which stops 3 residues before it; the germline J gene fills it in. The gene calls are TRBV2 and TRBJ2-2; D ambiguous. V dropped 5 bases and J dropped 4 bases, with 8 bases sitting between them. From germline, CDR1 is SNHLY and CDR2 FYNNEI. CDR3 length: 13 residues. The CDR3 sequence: CASSTDSTGELFF. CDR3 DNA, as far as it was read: TGTGCCAGCAGTACCGACTCCACCGGGGAG.

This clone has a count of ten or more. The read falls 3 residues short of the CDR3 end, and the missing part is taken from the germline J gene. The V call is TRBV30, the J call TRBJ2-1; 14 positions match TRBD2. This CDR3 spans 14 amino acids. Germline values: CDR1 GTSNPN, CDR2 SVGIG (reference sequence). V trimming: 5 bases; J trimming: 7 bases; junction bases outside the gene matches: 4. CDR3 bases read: TGTGCCTGGGGGACTAGCGGGAGTTGGAATGAG. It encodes CAWGTSGSWNE. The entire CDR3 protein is CAWGTSGSWNEQFF.

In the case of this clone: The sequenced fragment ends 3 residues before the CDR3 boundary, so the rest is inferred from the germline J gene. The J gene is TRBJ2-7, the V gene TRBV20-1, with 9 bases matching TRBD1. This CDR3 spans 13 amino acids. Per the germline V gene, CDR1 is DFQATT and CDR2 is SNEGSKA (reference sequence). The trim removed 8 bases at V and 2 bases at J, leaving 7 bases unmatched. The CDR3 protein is CSPGQGIPYEQYF. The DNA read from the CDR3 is TGCAGTCCGGGACAGGGCATCCCCTACGAG.

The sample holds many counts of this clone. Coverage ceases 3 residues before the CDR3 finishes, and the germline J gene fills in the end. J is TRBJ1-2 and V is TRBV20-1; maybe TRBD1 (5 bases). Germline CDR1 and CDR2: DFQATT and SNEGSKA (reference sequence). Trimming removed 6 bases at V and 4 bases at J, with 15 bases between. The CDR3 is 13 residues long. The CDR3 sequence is CSARQRNVYGYTF. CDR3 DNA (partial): TGCAGTGCCCGACAGAGAAACGTCTATGGC.

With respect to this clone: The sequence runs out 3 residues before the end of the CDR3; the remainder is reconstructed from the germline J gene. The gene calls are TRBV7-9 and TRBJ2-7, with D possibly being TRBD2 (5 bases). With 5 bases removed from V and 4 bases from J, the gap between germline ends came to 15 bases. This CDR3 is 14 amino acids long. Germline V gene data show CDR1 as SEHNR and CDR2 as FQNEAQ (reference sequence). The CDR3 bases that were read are TGTGCCAGCAGCGGCGGGCAGCCCCGGTACGAG. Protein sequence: CASSGGQPRYE. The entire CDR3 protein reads CASSGGQPRYEQYF. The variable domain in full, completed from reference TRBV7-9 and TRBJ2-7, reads DTGVSQNPRHKITKRGQNVTFRCDPISEHNRLYWYRQTLGQGPEFLTYFQNEAQLEKSRLLSDRFSAERPKGSFSTLEIQRTEQGDSAMYLCASSGGQPRYEQYFGPGTRLTVT.

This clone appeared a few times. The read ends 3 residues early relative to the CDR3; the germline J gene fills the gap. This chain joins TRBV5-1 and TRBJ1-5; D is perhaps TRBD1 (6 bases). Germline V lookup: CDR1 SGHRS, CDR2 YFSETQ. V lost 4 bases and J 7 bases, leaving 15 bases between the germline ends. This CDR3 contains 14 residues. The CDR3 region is CASSPGGREQPQHF. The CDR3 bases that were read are TGCGCCAGCAGCCCCGGGGGGCGCGAGCAGCCC.

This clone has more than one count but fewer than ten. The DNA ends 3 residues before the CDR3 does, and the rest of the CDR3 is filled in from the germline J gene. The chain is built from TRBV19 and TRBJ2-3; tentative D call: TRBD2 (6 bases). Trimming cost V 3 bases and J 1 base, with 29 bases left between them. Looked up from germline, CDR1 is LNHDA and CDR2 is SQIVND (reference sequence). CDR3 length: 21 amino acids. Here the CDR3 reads CASSITEWASVNPRGTDTQYF. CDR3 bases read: TGTGCCAGTAGTATCACGGAATGGGCTAGCGTAAATCCTAGGGGCACAGATACG.

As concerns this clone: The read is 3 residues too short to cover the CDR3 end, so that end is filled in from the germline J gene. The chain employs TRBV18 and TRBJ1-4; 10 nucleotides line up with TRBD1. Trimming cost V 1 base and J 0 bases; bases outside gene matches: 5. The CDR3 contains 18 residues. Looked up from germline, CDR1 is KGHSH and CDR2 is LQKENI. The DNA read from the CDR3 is TGTGCCAGCTCACCACGACAGGGGGCTACCGCAACTAATGAAAAA. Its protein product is CASSPRQGATATNEK. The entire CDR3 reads CASSPRQGATATNEKLFF.

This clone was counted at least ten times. The DNA read from the CDR3 is TGTGCCAGTAGGGACAGGGATCAGCCC. The encoded protein is CASRDRDQP. The whole CDR3 protein reads CASRDRDQPQHF. The chain links TRBV19 to TRBJ1-5; 8 bases map to TRBD1. The read ends 3 residues shy of where the CDR3 ends; the end is completed using the germline J gene. CDR1 and CDR2 (germline): LNHDA, SQIVND (reference sequence). V lost 6 bases and J lost 5; bases outside the gene matches: 0. This CDR3 is built from 12 residues. Full variable domain (rest looked up from reference TRBV19 and TRBJ1-5): DGGITQSPKYLFRKEGQNVTLSCEQNLNHDAMYWYRQDPGQGLRLIYYSQIVNDFQKGDIAEGYSVSREKKESFPLTVTSAQKNPTAFYLCASRDRDQPQHFGDGTRLSIL.

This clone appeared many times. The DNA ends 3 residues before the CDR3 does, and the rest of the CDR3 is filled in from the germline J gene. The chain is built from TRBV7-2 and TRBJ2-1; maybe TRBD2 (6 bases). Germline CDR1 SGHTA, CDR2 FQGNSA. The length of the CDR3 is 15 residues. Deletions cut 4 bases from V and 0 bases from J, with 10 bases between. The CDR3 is CASSSGLSSYNEQFF. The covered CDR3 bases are TGTGCCAGCAGCTCCGGACTAAGCTCCTACAATGAG.